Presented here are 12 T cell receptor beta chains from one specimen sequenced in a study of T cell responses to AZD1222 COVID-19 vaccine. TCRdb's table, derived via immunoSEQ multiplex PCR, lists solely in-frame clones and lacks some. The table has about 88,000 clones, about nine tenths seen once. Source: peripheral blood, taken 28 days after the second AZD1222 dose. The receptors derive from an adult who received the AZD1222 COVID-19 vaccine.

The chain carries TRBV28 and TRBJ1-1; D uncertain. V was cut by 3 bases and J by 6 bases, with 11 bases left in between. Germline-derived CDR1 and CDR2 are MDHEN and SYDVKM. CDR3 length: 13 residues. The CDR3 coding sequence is TGTGCCAGCAGTTTGAAAACCCCCCCTGAAGCTTTCTTT. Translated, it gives CASSLKTPPEAFF.

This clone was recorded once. The CDR3 reads CASSFGQGAGEQYF. CDR3 bases: TGTGCCAGCAGTTTTGGACAGGGGGCGGGCGAGCAGTACTTC. The J gene is TRBJ2-7, the V gene TRBV6-6; 11 bases match TRBD1. Germline CDR1 and CDR2: MNHNY and SVGAGI (reference sequence). With V trimmed by 4 bases and J by 6 bases, 5 bases remained unmatched. The CDR3 loop spans 14 amino acids.

CDR3 protein: CATDRATTGANVLTF. The DNA of the CDR3 is TGTGCCACCGACAGGGCTACTACTGGGGCCAACGTCCTGACTTTC. This chain connects TRBV19 to TRBJ2-6; TRBD1 matches at 7 bases. CDR1 and CDR2 from the germline V gene are LNHDA and SQIVND (reference sequence). Trimming took 10 bases from V and 2 from J; bases not matched to a gene: 8. There are 15 residues in the CDR3.

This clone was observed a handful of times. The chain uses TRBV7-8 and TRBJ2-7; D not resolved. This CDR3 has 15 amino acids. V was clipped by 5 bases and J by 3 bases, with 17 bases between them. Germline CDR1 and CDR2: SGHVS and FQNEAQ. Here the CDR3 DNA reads TGTGCCAGCAGCCCAGGTTCAGGTCCGAACTACGAGCAGTACTTC. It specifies CASSPGSGPNYEQYF.

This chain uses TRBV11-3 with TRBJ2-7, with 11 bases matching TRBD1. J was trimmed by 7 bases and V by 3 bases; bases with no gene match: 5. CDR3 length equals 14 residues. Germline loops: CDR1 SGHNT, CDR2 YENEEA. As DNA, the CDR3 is TGTGCCAGCAGCTTCGGACAGGGGGCAGGTGAGCAGTACTTC. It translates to CASSFGQGAGEQYF. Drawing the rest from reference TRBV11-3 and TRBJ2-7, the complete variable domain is EAGVVQSPRYKIIEKKQPVAFWCNPISGHNTLYWYLQNLGQGPELLIRYENEEAVDDSQLPKDRFSAERLKGVDSTLKIQPAELGDSAVYLCASSFGQGAGEQYFGPGTRLTVT.

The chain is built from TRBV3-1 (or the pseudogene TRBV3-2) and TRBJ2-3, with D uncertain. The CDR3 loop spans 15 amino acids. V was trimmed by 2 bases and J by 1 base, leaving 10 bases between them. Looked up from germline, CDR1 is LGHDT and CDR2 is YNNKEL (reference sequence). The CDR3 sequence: CASSQIGSRTDTQYF. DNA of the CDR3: TGTGCCAGCAGCCAAATCGGCTCGCGCACAGATACGCAGTATTTT.

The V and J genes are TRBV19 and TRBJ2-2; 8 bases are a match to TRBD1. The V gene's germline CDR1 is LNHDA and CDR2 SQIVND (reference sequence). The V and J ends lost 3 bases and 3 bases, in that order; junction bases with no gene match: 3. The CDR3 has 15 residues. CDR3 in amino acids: CASSMLDRDTGELFF. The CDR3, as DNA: TGTGCCAGTAGTATGTTGGACAGGGACACCGGGGAGCTGTTTTTT.

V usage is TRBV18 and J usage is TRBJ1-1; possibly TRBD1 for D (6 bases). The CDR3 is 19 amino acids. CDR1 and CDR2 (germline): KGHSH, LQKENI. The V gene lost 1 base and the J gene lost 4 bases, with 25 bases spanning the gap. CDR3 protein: CASSPQAQHGGRGGTEAFF. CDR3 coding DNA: TGTGCCAGCTCACCACAGGCCCAACACGGGGGGCGCGGAGGCACTGAAGCTTTCTTT.

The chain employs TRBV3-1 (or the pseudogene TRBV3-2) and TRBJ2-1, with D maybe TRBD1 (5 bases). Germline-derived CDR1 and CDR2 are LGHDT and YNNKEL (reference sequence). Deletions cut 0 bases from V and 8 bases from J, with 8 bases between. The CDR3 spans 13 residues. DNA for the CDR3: TGTGCCAGCAGCCAAGACCCCAGGGATGAGCAGTTCTTC. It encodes CASSQDPRDEQFF.

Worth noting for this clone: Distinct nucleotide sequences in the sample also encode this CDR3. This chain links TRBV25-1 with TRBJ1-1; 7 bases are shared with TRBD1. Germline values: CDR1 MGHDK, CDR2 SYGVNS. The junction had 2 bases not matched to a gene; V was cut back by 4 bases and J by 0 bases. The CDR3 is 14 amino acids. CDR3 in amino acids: CASSVTGMNTEAFF. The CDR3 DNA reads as TGTGCCAGCAGTGTGACAGGGATGAACACTGAAGCTTTCTTT. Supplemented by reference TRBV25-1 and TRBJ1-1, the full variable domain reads EADIYQTPRYLVIGTGKKITLECSQTMGHDKMYWYQQDPGMELHLIHYSYGVNSTEKGDLSSESTVSRIRTEHFPLTLESARPSHTSQYLCASSVTGMNTEAFFGQGTRLTVV.

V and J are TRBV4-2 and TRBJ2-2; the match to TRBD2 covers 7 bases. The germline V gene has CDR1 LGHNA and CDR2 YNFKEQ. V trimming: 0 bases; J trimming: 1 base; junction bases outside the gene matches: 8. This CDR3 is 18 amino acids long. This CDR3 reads CASSQDEVRGGNTGELFF. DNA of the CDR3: TGTGCCAGCAGCCAAGATGAGGTTCGCGGGGGGAACACCGGGGAGCTGTTTTTT.

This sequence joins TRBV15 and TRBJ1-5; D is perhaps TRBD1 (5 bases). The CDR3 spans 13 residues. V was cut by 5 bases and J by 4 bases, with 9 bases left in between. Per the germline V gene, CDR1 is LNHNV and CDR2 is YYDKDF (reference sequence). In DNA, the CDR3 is TGTGCCACCAGCCTAGACAGAAATCAGCCCCAGCATTTT. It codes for CATSLDRNQPQHF.